These 15 T cell receptor beta chains share one sample of origin, sequenced in a study of cytomegalovirus exposure and HLA in healthy donors. In the PCR, 60 Vbeta and 13 Jbeta primers were used. Method: immunoSEQ multiplex PCR; TCRdb's copy keeps in-frame clones and lacks some. This repertoire comprises about 130,000 clones; its ten largest clones make up approximately 0.99%. The sequenced material came from PBMCs. These TCRs come from a man between 18 and 35 years old in good health and CMV-seronegative.

The rearrangement joins TRBV4-1 to TRBJ2-1; possible D gene TRBD2, 5 bases. CDR1 and CDR2 from the germline V gene are MGHRA and YSYEKL. The CDR3 totals 12 residues. V lost 5 bases and J 12 bases, leaving 14 bases between the germline ends. For the CDR3, the DNA is TGCGCCAGCAGCACCGCGGGTTCCCGGCAGTTCTTC. Translating it yields CASSTAGSRQFF.

The V and J genes are TRBV5-6 and TRBJ1-2, with D perhaps TRBD1 (5 bases). CDR3 length: 13 residues. Trimming stripped 2 bases from V and 6 bases from J, with 11 bases between. Germline CDR1 is SGHDT and CDR2 is YYEEEE. CDR3 amino acids: CASSFTKGDGYTF. CDR3 in DNA: TGTGCCAGCAGCTTTACAAAAGGGGATGGCTACACCTTC.

J is TRBJ1-4 and V is TRBV5-1; D is undetermined. Germline CDR1 reads SGHRS; CDR2 reads YFSETQ. V lost 3 bases and J lost 0, with 12 bases in between. This CDR3 region has 16 residues. The CDR3 loop is CASSSGDYTTNEKLFF. CDR3 in DNA: TGCGCCAGCAGCTCAGGCGACTATACAACTAATGAAAAACTGTTTTTT.

V is TRBV7-7 and J is TRBJ1-1; 7 bases align to TRBD1. The CDR3 covers 13 residues. Trimming cost V 2 bases and J 4 bases; bases outside gene matches: 1. Germline CDR1 SSHAT, CDR2 FNYEAQ (reference sequence). The CDR3 spells CASSLYRGTEAFF. In DNA form, the CDR3 reads TGTGCCAGCAGCTTATACAGGGGCACTGAAGCTTTCTTT.

This chain uses TRBV2 with TRBJ1-1, with TRBD1 identical over 11 bases. After removal of 8 bases from V and 6 bases from J, the junction contained 5 bases not matched to a gene. The CDR3 is made up of 13 amino acids. Looked up from germline, CDR1 is SNHLY and CDR2 is FYNNEI. CDR3 coding DNA: TGTGCCAGCCCGGGACAGGGGGTATCTGAAGCTTTCTTT. Encoded protein: CASPGQGVSEAFF.

This chain links TRBV27 with TRBJ1-5; D gene unclear. Germline CDR1 is MNHEY and CDR2 is SMNVEV (reference sequence). The CDR3 is made up of 15 amino acids. Trimming removed 6 bases at V and 0 bases at J, with 12 bases between. CDR3 nucleotide sequence: TGTGCCAGCAGCCCGCTCTCACTTAGCAATCAGCCCCAGCATTTT. Translation gives CASSPLSLSNQPQHF.

This rearrangement joins TRBV2 to TRBJ1-1, with 7 bases that match TRBD1. Looked up from germline, CDR1 is SNHLY and CDR2 is FYNNEI. This CDR3 has 13 residues. The trim removed 4 bases at V and 9 bases at J, leaving 8 bases unmatched. CDR3 in amino acids: CASSGTGNQQAFF. The CDR3 DNA sequence: TGTGCCAGCAGTGGGACAGGCAACCAACAAGCTTTCTTT.

The rearrangement links TRBV19 to TRBJ2-7, with D perhaps TRBD2 (6 bases). Germline lookup yields CDR1 LNHDA and CDR2 SQIVND (reference sequence). The CDR3 consists of 12 residues. Trimming took off 6 bases at V and 6 bases at J, with 12 bases between the two ends. The CDR3 DNA reads as TGTGCCAGTAGGCCGGTGGGGGGCGAGCAGTACTTC. This translates into CASRPVGGEQYF.

V and J are TRBV2 and TRBJ2-2; D might be TRBD1 (6 bases). Germline CDR1 SNHLY, CDR2 FYNNEI. Trimming stripped 7 bases from V and 5 bases from J, with 14 bases between. CDR3 length: 14 amino acids. The CDR3 region has the DNA TGTGCCAGCACCGAGACAGGCTGGACCGGGGAGCTGTTTTTT. Translation: CASTETGWTGELFF.

The rearrangement uses TRBV2 and TRBJ2-7, with TRBD1 identical over 8 bases. The CDR3 is made up of 13 amino acids. CDR1 and CDR2 from the germline V gene are SNHLY and FYNNEI. V gave up 7 bases and J gave up 1 base; unmatched junction bases: 3. The CDR3 DNA reads TGTGCCAGCATCAGGACAGGGTCCTACGAGCAGTACTTC. It codes for CASIRTGSYEQYF.

This chain connects TRBV6-5 to TRBJ2-7, with a possible D match to TRBD1 (8 bases). Trimming took off 7 bases at V and 3 bases at J, with 19 bases between the two ends. This CDR3 is 15 amino acids long. CDR1 and CDR2 from the germline V gene are MNHEY and SVGAGI. The CDR3 DNA reads as TGTGCCAGCAACCCTGGGGAGGGGACAGGCTACGAGCAGTACTTC. Its protein is CASNPGEGTGYEQYF.

This chain connects TRBV2 to TRBJ2-7, with TRBD1 as a possible D gene (6 bases). There are 14 residues in the CDR3. V was trimmed by 3 bases and J by 3 bases, leaving 12 bases between them. Germline CDR1 and CDR2: SNHLY and FYNNEI. CDR3 region: CASSDQGLSYEQYF. CDR3 bases: TGTGCCAGCAGTGATCAGGGGTTAAGCTACGAGCAGTACTTC.

The CDR3 is CASSETGGSGANVLTF. The CDR3 DNA sequence: TGTGCCAGCAGTGAGACAGGGGGTTCTGGGGCCAACGTCCTGACTTTC. This rearrangement joins TRBV6-4 to TRBJ2-6; 9 nucleotides line up with TRBD1. The CDR3 length is 16 residues. Germline loops: CDR1 MRHNA, CDR2 SNTAGT. Germline trimming cut 3 bases from V and 1 base from J; bases unmatched to any gene: 1.

Concerning this clone itself: Distinct nucleotide sequences in the sample also encode this CDR3. The rearrangement joins TRBV5-1 to TRBJ1-1; 8 bases align to TRBD1. Per the germline V gene, CDR1 is SGHRS and CDR2 is YFSETQ. Unmatched junction bases numbered 10, after V lost 9 bases and J lost 0 bases. The CDR3 loop spans 15 amino acids. CDR3 loop: CATLPTTGVNTEAFF. The CDR3 coding sequence is TGCGCCACTTTACCGACGACAGGGGTGAACACTGAAGCTTTCTTT.

The chain is built from TRBV10-2 and TRBJ2-7; a weak D match, TRBD2 (5 bases). The V and J ends lost 6 bases and 2 bases respectively, with 11 bases between them. The length of the CDR3 is 13 residues. The germline gives CDR1 WSHSY, CDR2 SAAADI. CDR3 sequence reads: CASRDFSTYEQYF. The CDR3 bases are TGCGCCAGCAGGGACTTCAGCACCTACGAGCAGTACTTC.